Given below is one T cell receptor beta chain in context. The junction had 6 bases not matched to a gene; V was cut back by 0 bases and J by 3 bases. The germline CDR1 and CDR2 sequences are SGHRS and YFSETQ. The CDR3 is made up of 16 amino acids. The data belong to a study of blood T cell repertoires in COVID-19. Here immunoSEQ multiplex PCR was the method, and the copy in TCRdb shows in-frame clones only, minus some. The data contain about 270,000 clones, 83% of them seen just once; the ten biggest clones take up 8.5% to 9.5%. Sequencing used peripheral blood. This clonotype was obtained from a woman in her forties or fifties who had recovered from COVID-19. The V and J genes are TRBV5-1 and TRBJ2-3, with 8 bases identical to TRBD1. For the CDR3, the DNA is TGCGCCAGCAGCTTGGATGGGACAGGTGGTACAGATACGCAGTATTTT. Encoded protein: CASSLDGTGGTDTQYF.